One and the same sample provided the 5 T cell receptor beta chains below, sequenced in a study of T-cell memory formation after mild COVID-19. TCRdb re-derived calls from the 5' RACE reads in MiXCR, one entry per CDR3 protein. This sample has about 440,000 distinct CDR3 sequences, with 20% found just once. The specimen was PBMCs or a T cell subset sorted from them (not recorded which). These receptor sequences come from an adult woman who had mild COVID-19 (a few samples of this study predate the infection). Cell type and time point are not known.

For the CDR3, the DNA is TGTGCCAGCAGCCAAGATCCTGGGGTAGCAGGGGGCAATGAGCAGTTCTTC. The encoded protein is CASSQDPGVAGGNEQFF. This chain connects TRBV4-2 to TRBJ2-1; 7 nucleotides align to TRBD1. The germline V gene encodes CDR1 LGHNA and CDR2 YNFKEQ. The V and J ends lost 0 bases and 6 bases, in that order; junction bases with no gene match: 11. The length of the CDR3 is 17 residues.

The CDR3 reads CASSARQFREQPQHF. CDR3 coding DNA: TGTGCCAGCAGTGCCCGACAGTTCCGCGAGCAGCCCCAGCATTTT. The chain is built from TRBV6-1 and TRBJ1-5; a weak D match, TRBD1 (5 bases). Germline CDR1 reads MNHNS; CDR2 reads SASEGT. This CDR3 is 15 amino acids long. Trimming took 4 bases from V and 7 from J, leaving 17 bases between them.

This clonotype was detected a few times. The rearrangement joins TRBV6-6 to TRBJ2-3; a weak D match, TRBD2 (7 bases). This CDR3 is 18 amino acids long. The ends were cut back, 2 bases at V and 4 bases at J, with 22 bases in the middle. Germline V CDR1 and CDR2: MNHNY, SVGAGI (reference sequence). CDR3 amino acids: CASSYATRTGGGPDTQYF. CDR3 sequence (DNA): TGTGCCAGCAGTTACGCGACTAGAACGGGGGGCGGCCCAGATACGCAGTATTTT.

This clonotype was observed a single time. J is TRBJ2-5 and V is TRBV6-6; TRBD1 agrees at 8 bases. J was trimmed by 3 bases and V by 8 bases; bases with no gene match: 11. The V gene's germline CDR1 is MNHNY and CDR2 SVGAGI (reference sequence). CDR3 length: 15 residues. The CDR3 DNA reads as TGTGCCAGCCGTCCACTCGGACAGGGTAAAGAGACCCAGTACTTC. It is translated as CASRPLGQGKETQYF.

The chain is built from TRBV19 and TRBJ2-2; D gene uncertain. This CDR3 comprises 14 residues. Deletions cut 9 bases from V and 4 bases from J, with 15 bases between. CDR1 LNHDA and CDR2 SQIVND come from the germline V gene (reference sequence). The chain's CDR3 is CASRATIFTGELFF. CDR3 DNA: TGTGCCAGCAGAGCTACCATTTTCACCGGGGAGCTGTTTTTT.